This record covers a single T cell receptor beta chain. The antigen remains unidentified. Profiling relied on immunoSEQ multiplex PCR, and the TCRdb table lists in-frame clones only, not all of them. Counted here are more than 80,000 clones, 88% occurring once; the ten biggest clones make up 1.8%. The data derive from a study of cytomegalovirus exposure and HLA in healthy donors. Broader study findings: Researchers catalogued approximately 170 TCR beta chains as cytomegalovirus-associated. Reportedly, diagnosis of cytomegalovirus status by the classifier showed high specificity and sensitivity.

This TCR derives from a woman aged 18-29 years in good health and CMV-seropositive. Input material: PBMCs.

The CDR3, as DNA: TGTGCCAGCAGCCTCCGGGACAGGATCTCCTCACCCCTCCACTTT. This codes for CASSLRDRISSPLHF. The J gene is TRBJ1-6, the V gene TRBV2; 8 bases fit TRBD1. Trimming removed 6 bases from V and 10 bases from J; junction bases left unmatched: 11. Germline V gives CDR1 SNHLY, CDR2 FYNNEI. This CDR3 spans 15 amino acids. Together with reference TRBV2 and TRBJ1-6, the CDR3 gives the full variable domain: EPEVTQTPSHQVTQMGQEVILRCVPISNHLYFYWYRQILGQKVEFLVSFYNNEISEKSEIFDDQFSVERPDGSNFTLKIRSTKLEDSAMYFCASSLRDRISSPLHFGNGTRLTVT.